A single sample is the source of the 13 T cell receptor beta chains below, sequenced in a study of cytomegalovirus exposure and HLA in healthy donors. The PCR ran on 60 Vbeta and 13 Jbeta primers. Measured with immunoSEQ multiplex PCR; TCRdb has only the in-frame clones, and not every one. The profile shows around 220,000 clones, approximately 79% of them singletons. What was sequenced was PBMCs. The receptors originated from a young man in good health and CMV-seronegative.

The rearrangement uses TRBV28 and TRBJ1-1; 8 nucleotides agree with TRBD1. The V segment lost 8 bases and the J segment 7 bases; nucleotides outside the gene matches: 3. Germline-derived CDR1 and CDR2 are MDHEN and SYDVKM. The CDR3 is made up of 11 amino acids. Here the CDR3 DNA reads TGTGCCAGCTGGGGACAGGTTGAAGCTTTCTTT. It specifies CASWGQVEAFF.

This clone was seen once. V gene TRBV7-2 combines with J gene TRBJ1-3; D is unclear. The CDR3 totals 16 residues. CDR1 and CDR2 (germline): SGHTA, FQGNSA. Trimming took 1 base from V and 0 from J, leaving 10 bases between them. Written as DNA, the CDR3 is TGTGCCAGCAGCTTAGTTACCGGGAGCTCTGGAAACACCATATATTTT. It is translated as CASSLVTGSSGNTIYF.

V gene TRBV7-2 combines with J gene TRBJ1-2; D uncertain. Germline V gene data show CDR1 as SGHTA and CDR2 as FQGNSA. The CDR3 is 13 residues long. V gave up 1 base and J gave up 5 bases, with 8 bases separating them. The CDR3 DNA follows: TGTGCCAGCAGCTTAGGCAGGCCGTATGGCTACACCTTC. Encoded protein: CASSLGRPYGYTF.

The chain joins TRBV7-6 to TRBJ1-2, with D maybe TRBD1 (5 bases). The CDR3 contains 13 residues. V was shortened by 2 bases and J by 4 bases, with 8 bases between the two germline ends. Germline CDR1 and CDR2: SGHVS and FNYEAQ. CDR3 region: CASSLRQSYGYTF. CDR3 coding DNA: TGTGCCAGCAGCTTACGACAGAGCTATGGCTACACCTTC.

With regard to this clone: Other DNA variants within this sample encode the same CDR3. The J gene is TRBJ2-5, the V gene TRBV11-2; D remains ambiguous. The V gene lost 2 bases and the J gene lost 5 bases, with 6 bases spanning the gap. Germline values: CDR1 SGHAT, CDR2 FQNNGV. CDR3 length equals 12 residues. CDR3 sequence reads: CASSLLQETQYF. The CDR3 region has the DNA TGTGCCAGCAGCTTACTCCAGGAGACCCAGTACTTC.

Turning to this clone: Sequence at one end of the junction differs from germline and may be a read error. The V gene is TRBV7-7, the J gene TRBJ2-3, with D possibly matching TRBD1 (6 bases). CDR3 length: 13 residues. The germline V gene encodes CDR1 SSHAT and CDR2 FNYEAQ (reference sequence). CDR3 sequence: CASSWTGTDTQYF. CDR3 DNA: TGTGCTAGCAGTTGGACAGGCACAGATACGCAGTATTTT.

The chain links TRBV28 to TRBJ1-4, with D perhaps TRBD1 (6 bases). The V gene lost 5 bases and the J gene lost 6 bases, with 19 bases spanning the gap. The germline gives CDR1 MDHEN, CDR2 SYDVKM. The CDR3 spans 16 residues. The CDR3 DNA follows: TGTGCCAGCAGTAGAACCGCCGGGACACAAGATGAAAAACTGTTTTTT. Translated: CASSRTAGTQDEKLFF.

J is TRBJ2-7 and V is TRBV9; TRBD1 matches 10 bases. Germline lookup yields CDR1 SGDLS and CDR2 YYNGEE. The J segment lost 5 bases and the V segment lost 3 bases, leaving 11 bases of the junction unmatched. There are 16 residues in the CDR3. The CDR3 sequence is CASSAQRDRGTHEQYF. In DNA, the CDR3 is TGTGCCAGCAGCGCCCAACGGGACAGGGGTACCCACGAGCAGTACTTC.

The rearrangement uses TRBV7-9 and TRBJ2-7; 8 bases map to TRBD2. The germline gives CDR1 SEHNR, CDR2 FQNEAQ (reference sequence). This CDR3 has 15 amino acids. V shed 4 bases and J 6 bases; nucleotides not matched to a gene: 11. The CDR3 protein is CASSSQGLGSGEQYF. The CDR3 nucleotides read TGTGCCAGCAGCTCGCAGGGACTAGGTTCAGGCGAGCAGTACTTC.

The chain employs TRBV5-1 and TRBJ1-2; D gene ambiguous. V was trimmed by 5 bases and J by 3 bases, leaving 23 bases between them. The germline CDR1 and CDR2 sequences are SGHRS and YFSETQ. This CDR3 spans 17 amino acids. As DNA, the CDR3 is TGCGCCAGCAGTTCACCCTCTAGGCCCCTCGGGGACTATGGCTACACCTTC. Amino acid sequence: CASSSPSRPLGDYGYTF.

The chain joins TRBV2 to TRBJ1-1; D remains ambiguous. V lost 3 bases and J 4 bases, leaving 12 bases between the germline ends. This CDR3 has 14 residues. Per germline, CDR1 SNHLY and CDR2 FYNNEI. The CDR3 sequence is CASSENIPGTEAFF. The CDR3 DNA sequence: TGTGCCAGCAGTGAGAATATTCCCGGCACTGAAGCTTTCTTT.

This rearrangement joins TRBV6-5 to TRBJ2-1, with a possible D match to TRBD2 (6 bases). In germline, CDR1 is MNHEY, CDR2 SVGAGI. V was shortened by 0 bases and J by 2 bases, with 11 bases between the two germline ends. This CDR3 is built from 16 residues. The CDR3 sequence: CASSYSPTGAYNEQFF. For the CDR3, the DNA is TGTGCCAGCAGTTACTCGCCGACGGGGGCCTACAATGAGCAGTTCTTC.

V gene TRBV7-3 combines with J gene TRBJ2-5; 8 nucleotides agree with TRBD2. V dropped 5 bases and J dropped 4; count of bases not matched to a gene: 12. In germline, CDR1 is SGHTA, CDR2 FQGTGA. The CDR3 is made up of 16 amino acids. In DNA, the CDR3 is TGTGCCAGCAGCCCCCTGGTCGGGGGGGCCCCAGAGACCCAGTACTTC. Protein product: CASSPLVGGAPETQYF.